This is a list of T cell receptor beta chains from one sample in a study of T cell responses to AZD1222 COVID-19 vaccine. Only in-frame clones appear in the TCRdb table, and some are missing; sequencing was by immunoSEQ multiplex PCR. This sample has roughly 91,000 clones, with approximately 90% found just once. The sample consisted of peripheral blood, taken on day 0 of AZD1222 vaccination. These receptors came from an adult in good health. The CDR3 runs from the conserved cysteine through the conserved F or W. Fields, in order: J gene, D gene, V gene, clone size, CDR3 protein, CDR3 DNA. The D gene is left open where the match is weak. The size entry is marked missing in some rows and otherwise reads once, few, many or a size class.

TRBJ1-1,NA,TRBV29-1,NA,CSGTRGDMNTEAFF,TGCAGCGGGACGAGGGGTGACATGAACACTGAAGCTTTCTTT
TRBJ2-1,TRBD2,TRBV2,NA,CASSESAGGIHEQFF,TGTGCCAGCAGTGAATCGGCGGGGGGGATCCATGAGCAGTTCTTC
TRBJ1-6,TRBD1,TRBV5-1,NA,CATKTGINAYNSPLHF,TGCGCCACCAAGACAGGGATAAACGCCTATAATTCACCCCTCCACTTT
TRBJ1-4,NA,TRBV19,NA,CASRQGAGPHEKLFF,TGTGCCAGTAGGCAGGGCGCGGGTCCCCATGAAAAACTGTTTTTT
TRBJ2-7,NA,TRBV27,NA,CASSLGYEQYF,TGTGCCAGCAGTTTAGGATACGAGCAGTACTTC
TRBJ1-6,NA,TRBV3-1/TRBV3-2,NA,CASSQAGTNSPLHF,TGTGCCAGCAGCCAAGCAGGGACTAATTCACCCCTCCACTTT
TRBJ1-3,NA,TRBV7-9,NA,CASSQQGTGNTIYF,TGTGCCAGCAGTCAACAGGGAACTGGAAACACCATATATTTT
TRBJ1-1,NA,TRBV15,NA,CATSRGIGDGAFF,TGTGCCACCAGCAGGGGGATCGGAGATGGAGCTTTCTTT
TRBJ1-1,NA,TRBV7-9,once,CASRGNTEAFF,TGTGCCAGCAGGGGGAACACTGAAGCTTTCTTT
TRBJ1-2,NA,TRBV6-2/TRBV6-3,NA,CASSYYRQPDYGYTF,TGTGCCAGCAGTTACTATCGACAACCCGACTATGGCTACACCTTC
TRBJ1-1,TRBD1,TRBV6-5,NA,CASSRQGEAFF,TGTGCCAGCAGTCGACAGGGAGAAGCTTTCTTT
TRBJ2-2,NA,TRBV11-3,NA,CASSGPGELFF,TGTGCCAGCTCGGGACCCGGGGAGCTGTTTTTT
TRBJ1-1,TRBD1,TRBV9,NA,CASSETGGNTEAFF,TGTGCCAGCAGCGAAACAGGGGGCAACACTGAAGCTTTCTTT
TRBJ1-1,NA,TRBV6-5,NA,CASSYSGVAEAFF,TGTGCCAGCAGTTACTCAGGGGTCGCTGAAGCTTTCTTT
TRBJ1-1,NA,TRBV6-5,NA,CASGFTEAFF,TGTGCCAGCGGGTTCACTGAAGCTTTCTTT
TRBJ1-6,NA,TRBV29-1,NA,CSVSGGNNSPLHF,TGCAGCGTTTCGGGAGGGAATAATTCACCCCTCCACTTT
TRBJ1-4,NA,TRBV6-1,NA,CASSEGPAKTKLFF,TGTGCCAGCAGTGAAGGTCCCGCGAAGACAAAACTGTTTTTT
TRBJ2-7,NA,TRBV6-2/TRBV6-3,NA,CASSYSGQIYEQYF,TGTGCCAGCAGTTACTCGGGCCAGATCTACGAGCAGTACTTC
TRBJ1-6,NA,TRBV15,NA,CATSRDESPLHF,TGTGCCACCAGCAGAGATGAATCACCCCTCCACTTT
TRBJ2-1,NA,TRBV6-2/TRBV6-3,NA,CASRPVPDRTYNEQFF,TGTGCCAGCAGGCCTGTTCCCGACAGGACCTACAATGAGCAGTTCTTC
TRBJ1-3,TRBD1,TRBV19,NA,CASSIISRGQARNTIYF,TGTGCCAGTAGTATCATCTCTAGGGGACAGGCTAGAAACACCATATATTTT
TRBJ2-1,NA,TRBV1,once,CTSSPPAGGPPNYNEQFF,TGCACCAGCAGCCCCCCGGCGGGGGGACCCCCTAACTACAATGAGCAGTTCTTC
TRBJ1-1,NA,TRBV7-9,NA,CASSLVQVSTEAFF,TGTGCCAGCAGCTTAGTCCAGGTATCGACTGAAGCTTTCTTT
TRBJ2-4,TRBD2,TRBV4-2,once,CASSQDGLAENIQYF,TGTGCCAGCAGCCAAGATGGACTAGCGGAAAACATTCAGTACTTC
TRBJ2-3,NA,TRBV12-3/TRBV12-4,NA,CASRLLTDTQYF,TGTGCCAGCAGACTCCTCACAGATACGCAGTATTTT
TRBJ1-1,NA,TRBV4-2,once,CASSLGRTEAFF,TGTGCCAGCAGCCTCGGGAGAACTGAAGCTTTCTTT
TRBJ2-7,NA,TRBV19,once,CASGAGEQYF,TGTGCCAGTGGAGCGGGCGAGCAGTACTTC
TRBJ2-5,NA,TRBV28,NA,CASLGGKETQYF,TGTGCCAGCCTCGGGGGAAAAGAGACCCAGTACTTC
TRBJ2-1,NA,TRBV5-4,NA,CASSLDSSSSYNEQFF,TGTGCCAGCAGCTTGGATTCTTCAAGCTCCTACAATGAGCAGTTCTTC